This is a list of T cell receptor beta chains from one sample in a study of T cell repertoires in cytomegalovirus infection. TCRdb processed the reads anew with MiXCR; each CDR3 protein has one entry. This table has around 800,000 distinct CDR3 sequences, about 31% appearing once. No antigen has been assigned to these receptors. This specimen consisted of cultured CD8+ T cells from PBMCs, obtained from culture after CMV antigen stimulation. All receptors come from a human donor in good health (CMV status not recorded). Some clones in this sample may be carry-over from other donors' samples. Each CDR3 is given with its conserved first and last residue. Fields, in order: D gene, clone size, CDR3 length, J gene, V gene, CDR3 protein, CDR3 DNA. A D gene is named only where the DNA matches it firmly. Rows may omit the clone size; those that give it use once, few, many or a size class.

D gene: TRBD2; clone size: .; CDR3 length: 18; J gene: TRBJ2-1; V gene: TRBV7-6; CDR3 protein: CASSLARAGGTLTVEQFF; CDR3 DNA: TGTGCCAGCAGCTTAGCGCGAGCGGGGGGTACACTCACAGTAGAGCAGTTCTTC
D gene: .; clone size: .; CDR3 length: 16; J gene: TRBJ2-1; V gene: TRBV6-5; CDR3 protein: CASSYGGGPSYNEQFF; CDR3 DNA: TGTGCCAGCAGTTACGGAGGGGGCCCCTCCTACAATGAGCAGTTCTTC
D gene: TRBD1; clone size: .; CDR3 length: 14; J gene: TRBJ2-5; V gene: TRBV6-6; CDR3 protein: CASTPGQFQETQYF; CDR3 DNA: TGTGCCAGCACCCCGGGACAGTTCCAAGAGACCCAGTACTTC
D gene: .; clone size: few; CDR3 length: 11; J gene: TRBJ2-4; V gene: TRBV6-2/TRBV6-3; CDR3 protein: CASSYGDIQYF; CDR3 DNA: TGTGCCAGCAGTTACGGGGACATTCAGTACTTC
D gene: .; clone size: .; CDR3 length: 15; J gene: TRBJ2-1; V gene: TRBV7-9; CDR3 protein: CASSDAGGPNNEQFF; CDR3 DNA: TGTGCCAGCAGCGACGCAGGAGGACCTAACAATGAGCAGTTCTTC
D gene: .; clone size: few; CDR3 length: 16; J gene: TRBJ2-2; V gene: TRBV6-5; CDR3 protein: CASSYSMAGFGGELFF; CDR3 DNA: TGTGCCAGCAGTTACTCGATGGCAGGGTTTGGCGGGGAGCTGTTTTTT
D gene: .; clone size: .; CDR3 length: 15; J gene: TRBJ1-1; V gene: TRBV12-3/TRBV12-4; CDR3 protein: CASSSLMTLNTEAFF; CDR3 DNA: TGTGCCAGCAGTTCGCTAATGACCCTGAACACTGAAGCTTTCTTT
D gene: TRBD2; clone size: .; CDR3 length: 15; J gene: TRBJ2-5; V gene: TRBV20-1; CDR3 protein: CSARDLLAGQETQYF; CDR3 DNA: TGCAGTGCTAGGGATTTACTAGCGGGGCAAGAGACCCAGTACTTC
D gene: TRBD1; clone size: .; CDR3 length: 14; J gene: TRBJ1-6; V gene: TRBV18; CDR3 protein: CASSPTGGSSPLHF; CDR3 DNA: TGTGCCAGCTCACCAACAGGGGGAAGTTCACCCCTCCACTTT
D gene: TRBD2; clone size: many; CDR3 length: 16; J gene: TRBJ2-3; V gene: TRBV6-6; CDR3 protein: CASTNAETSHTDTQYF; CDR3 DNA: TGTGCCAGCACCAACGCCGAGACTAGCCACACAGATACGCAGTATTTT
D gene: TRBD1; clone size: .; CDR3 length: 13; J gene: TRBJ1-2; V gene: TRBV7-9; CDR3 protein: CASSGQGGIGYTF; CDR3 DNA: TGTGCCAGCAGCGGACAGGGGGGGATTGGCTACACCTTC
D gene: .; clone size: few; CDR3 length: 15; J gene: TRBJ1-2; V gene: TRBV14; CDR3 protein: CASSPDFFGVGGYTF; CDR3 DNA: TGTGCCAGCTCCCCAGATTTTTTCGGGGTTGGTGGCTACACCTTC
D gene: .; clone size: .; CDR3 length: 18; J gene: TRBJ1-6; V gene: TRBV28; CDR3 protein: CASSPPGSPSSYNSPLHF; CDR3 DNA: TGTGCCAGCAGTCCCCCCGGCAGCCCGAGCTCCTATAATTCACCCCTCCACTTT
D gene: TRBD1; clone size: .; CDR3 length: 14; J gene: TRBJ1-2; V gene: TRBV9; CDR3 protein: CASSDDRGLRGYTF; CDR3 DNA: TGTGCCAGCAGCGACGACAGGGGGCTTAGGGGCTACACCTTC
D gene: .; clone size: .; CDR3 length: 14; J gene: TRBJ2-5; V gene: TRBV15; CDR3 protein: CATSREGTQETQYF; CDR3 DNA: TGTGCCACCAGCAGAGAGGGGACGCAAGAGACCCAGTACTTC
D gene: TRBD1; clone size: .; CDR3 length: 15; J gene: TRBJ1-6; V gene: TRBV5-1; CDR3 protein: CASSTRDRSNSPLHF; CDR3 DNA: TGCGCCAGCAGCACCCGGGACAGAAGTAATTCACCCCTCCACTTT
D gene: TRBD2; clone size: .; CDR3 length: 16; J gene: TRBJ2-3; V gene: TRBV20-1; CDR3 protein: CSARPTSGGLRDTQYF; CDR3 DNA: TGCAGTGCTAGACCGACTAGCGGGGGTCTTAGAGATACGCAGTATTTT
D gene: .; clone size: .; CDR3 length: 15; J gene: TRBJ1-1; V gene: TRBV4-3; CDR3 protein: CASSPGPGGNTEAFF; CDR3 DNA: TGCGCCAGCAGCCCCGGACCCGGAGGGAACACTGAAGCTTTCTTT
D gene: .; clone size: many; CDR3 length: 12; J gene: TRBJ1-3; V gene: TRBV12-3/TRBV12-4; CDR3 protein: CASSLSGNTIYF; CDR3 DNA: TGTGCCAGCAGCTTATCTGGAAACACCATATATTTT
D gene: TRBD1; clone size: .; CDR3 length: 17; J gene: TRBJ1-2; V gene: TRBV9; CDR3 protein: CASSAPRDRGSLDGYTF; CDR3 DNA: TGTGCCAGCAGCGCGCCCCGGGACAGGGGGTCCTTGGATGGCTACACCTTC
D gene: TRBD1; clone size: .; CDR3 length: 14; J gene: TRBJ2-7; V gene: TRBV2; CDR3 protein: CASSEGQGADEQYF; CDR3 DNA: TGTGCCAGCAGTGAGGGACAGGGGGCGGACGAGCAGTACTTC
D gene: TRBD1; clone size: .; CDR3 length: 18; J gene: TRBJ2-1; V gene: TRBV4-1; CDR3 protein: CASSQDPDRAMGWDEQFF; CDR3 DNA: TGCGCCAGCAGCCAAGATCCCGACAGGGCGATGGGCTGGGATGAGCAGTTCTTC
D gene: TRBD2; clone size: few; CDR3 length: 18; J gene: TRBJ2-2; V gene: TRBV5-6; CDR3 protein: CASSLLGLAGGPNGELFF; CDR3 DNA: TGTGCCAGCAGCCTGCTGGGACTAGCGGGGGGGCCTAACGGGGAGCTGTTTTTT
D gene: .; clone size: .; CDR3 length: 17; J gene: TRBJ1-6; V gene: TRBV15; CDR3 protein: CATSRDFTDIYNSPLHF; CDR3 DNA: TGTGCCACCAGCAGAGATTTCACGGACATTTATAATTCACCCCTCCACTTT
D gene: TRBD2; clone size: .; CDR3 length: 19; J gene: TRBJ2-3; V gene: TRBV14; CDR3 protein: CASSQEWLAGGQIADTQYF; CDR3 DNA: TGTGCCAGCAGCCAAGAGTGGCTAGCGGGGGGCCAAATCGCAGATACGCAGTATTTT
D gene: .; clone size: many; CDR3 length: 13; J gene: TRBJ1-2; V gene: TRBV6-5; CDR3 protein: CASSLGKVHGYTF; CDR3 DNA: TGTGCCAGCAGTTTAGGGAAAGTTCATGGCTACACCTTC
D gene: TRBD1; clone size: .; CDR3 length: 20; J gene: TRBJ1-1; V gene: TRBV28; CDR3 protein: CASSFDSYSDTRGEGTEAFF; CDR3 DNA: TGTGCCAGCAGTTTTGATTCCTATTCCGATACCAGGGGGGAAGGCACTGAAGCTTTCTTT
D gene: TRBD2; clone size: few; CDR3 length: 17; J gene: TRBJ2-3; V gene: TRBV11-1; CDR3 protein: CASSPEGSGGPGDTQYF; CDR3 DNA: TGTGCCAGCAGCCCAGAAGGTAGCGGGGGGCCGGGGGATACGCAGTATTTT
D gene: TRBD1; clone size: few; CDR3 length: 16; J gene: TRBJ2-1; V gene: TRBV7-6; CDR3 protein: CASSLGGQGVRNEQFF; CDR3 DNA: TGTGCCAGCAGCTTAGGAGGACAGGGGGTGAGAAATGAGCAGTTCTTC
D gene: .; clone size: .; CDR3 length: 15; J gene: TRBJ1-1; V gene: TRBV4-3; CDR3 protein: CASSPKWQGKAEAFF; CDR3 DNA: TGCGCCAGCAGCCCTAAATGGCAGGGGAAGGCTGAAGCTTTCTTT
D gene: TRBD1; clone size: .; CDR3 length: 14; J gene: TRBJ2-5; V gene: TRBV7-6; CDR3 protein: CASSHDRDRETQYF; CDR3 DNA: TGTGCCAGCAGCCACGACAGGGACCGAGAGACCCAGTACTTC
D gene: TRBD2; clone size: .; CDR3 length: 15; J gene: TRBJ2-3; V gene: TRBV19; CDR3 protein: CASTYSGENTDTQYF; CDR3 DNA: TGTGCCAGTACCTATAGCGGGGAAAACACAGATACGCAGTATTTT
D gene: TRBD2; clone size: few; CDR3 length: 18; J gene: TRBJ2-5; V gene: TRBV5-4; CDR3 protein: CASSVAGTSGGIQETQYF; CDR3 DNA: TGTGCCAGCAGCGTTGCCGGGACTAGCGGGGGGATCCAAGAGACCCAGTACTTC
D gene: .; clone size: .; CDR3 length: 14; J gene: TRBJ1-2; V gene: TRBV12-3/TRBV12-4; CDR3 protein: CASRSDTTYPGYTF; CDR3 DNA: TGTGCCAGCAGATCCGACACGACCTACCCGGGCTACACCTTC
D gene: .; clone size: few; CDR3 length: 14; J gene: TRBJ2-7; V gene: TRBV19; CDR3 protein: CASSKEGGPYEQYF; CDR3 DNA: TGTGCCAGTAGTAAGGAGGGAGGCCCCTACGAGCAGTACTTC
D gene: .; clone size: .; CDR3 length: 12; J gene: TRBJ2-1; V gene: TRBV9; CDR3 protein: CASSLRREEQFF; CDR3 DNA: TGTGCCAGCAGCTTGAGACGGGAAGAGCAGTTCTTC
D gene: .; clone size: few; CDR3 length: 12; J gene: TRBJ1-1; V gene: TRBV27; CDR3 protein: CASRGPNTEAFF; CDR3 DNA: TGTGCCAGCAGGGGGCCGAACACTGAAGCTTTCTTT
D gene: .; clone size: few; CDR3 length: 11; J gene: TRBJ2-2; V gene: TRBV12-3/TRBV12-4; CDR3 protein: CASLRSGELFF; CDR3 DNA: TGTGCCAGCTTGCGGTCCGGGGAGCTGTTTTTT
D gene: TRBD2; clone size: .; CDR3 length: 16; J gene: TRBJ2-7; V gene: TRBV6-6; CDR3 protein: CASSGGLGVGVDEQYF; CDR3 DNA: TGTGCCAGCAGCGGCGGACTAGGGGTCGGGGTTGACGAGCAGTACTTC
D gene: TRBD1; clone size: once; CDR3 length: 14; J gene: TRBJ1-1; V gene: TRBV29-1; CDR3 protein: CSVENRDSNTEAFF; CDR3 DNA: TGCAGCGTTGAAAACCGGGACAGTAACACTGAAGCTTTCTTT
D gene: .; clone size: .; CDR3 length: 10; J gene: TRBJ2-7; V gene: TRBV6-1; CDR3 protein: CASRGSEQYF; CDR3 DNA: TGTGCCAGCAGGGGCTCAGAGCAGTACTTC
D gene: .; clone size: .; CDR3 length: 14; J gene: TRBJ2-2; V gene: TRBV6-2/TRBV6-3; CDR3 protein: CASSYWVATGELFF; CDR3 DNA: TGTGCCAGCAGTTACTGGGTGGCCACCGGGGAGCTGTTTTTT
D gene: .; clone size: many; CDR3 length: 14; J gene: TRBJ1-1; V gene: TRBV7-2; CDR3 protein: CASSPGPSLGEAFF; CDR3 DNA: TGTGCCAGCAGCCCCGGGCCCTCCCTAGGTGAAGCTTTCTTT
D gene: TRBD2; clone size: few; CDR3 length: 15; J gene: TRBJ2-3; V gene: TRBV9; CDR3 protein: CASRAGTSASDTQYF; CDR3 DNA: TGTGCCAGCAGGGCCGGGACTAGCGCGTCAGATACGCAGTATTTT
D gene: .; clone size: many; CDR3 length: 12; J gene: TRBJ2-1; V gene: TRBV7-2; CDR3 protein: CASSWAKGGLLF; CDR3 DNA: TGTGCCAGCAGCTGGGCCAAGGGGGGGCTGCTCTTC
D gene: TRBD1; clone size: many; CDR3 length: 15; J gene: TRBJ2-3; V gene: TRBV27; CDR3 protein: CASSFGTGGTDTQYF; CDR3 DNA: TGTGCCAGCAGTTTTGGGACAGGGGGCACAGATACGCAGTATTTT
D gene: TRBD1; clone size: .; CDR3 length: 17; J gene: TRBJ1-2; V gene: TRBV9; CDR3 protein: CASSVGDRARGGYGYTF; CDR3 DNA: TGTGCCAGCAGCGTAGGGGACAGGGCTAGGGGAGGCTATGGCTACACCTTC
D gene: .; clone size: once; CDR3 length: 14; J gene: TRBJ1-1; V gene: TRBV7-6; CDR3 protein: CASSEEYMNNEAFF; CDR3 DNA: TGTGCCAGCAGCGAGGAATACATGAACAATGAAGCTTTCTTT
D gene: TRBD1; clone size: few; CDR3 length: 17; J gene: TRBJ2-2; V gene: TRBV12-3/TRBV12-4; CDR3 protein: CASSPVPGDRGGGELFF; CDR3 DNA: TGTGCCAGCAGTCCTGTCCCCGGGGACAGGGGAGGTGGGGAGCTGTTTTTT
D gene: .; clone size: .; CDR3 length: 14; J gene: TRBJ1-6; V gene: TRBV6-6; CDR3 protein: CASSYSGINSPLHF; CDR3 DNA: TGTGCCAGCAGTTACTCAGGGATTAATTCACCCCTCCACTTT
D gene: .; clone size: few; CDR3 length: 12; J gene: TRBJ1-2; V gene: TRBV29-1; CDR3 protein: CSVATGPSGYTF; CDR3 DNA: TGCAGCGTGGCGACAGGACCGAGTGGCTACACCTTC
D gene: .; clone size: few; CDR3 length: 13; J gene: TRBJ1-1; V gene: TRBV12-3/TRBV12-4; CDR3 protein: CASSSNRAGSDLF; CDR3 DNA: TGTGCCAGCAGTTCCAACAGGGCCGGTTCTGACCTCTTT
D gene: .; clone size: .; CDR3 length: 12; J gene: TRBJ1-1; V gene: TRBV14; CDR3 protein: CASNEVAAEAFF; CDR3 DNA: TGTGCCAGCAATGAGGTTGCGGCTGAAGCTTTCTTT